What follows are 21 T cell receptor beta chains derived from one specimen sequenced in a study of blood T cell repertoires in COVID-19. Here immunoSEQ multiplex PCR was the method, and the copy in TCRdb shows in-frame clones only, minus some. This sample has some 200,000 clones, with roughly 87% found just once. The sample comprised PBMCs or T cells enriched from blood (not recorded which). These TCRs come from a man aged 25 to 40 in a cohort exposed to, infected with or recovered from COVID-19 (not recorded which).

The genes are TRBV28 and TRBJ1-3; a weak D match, TRBD1 (6 bases). Germline V gives CDR1 MDHEN, CDR2 SYDVKM. CDR3 length: 16 residues. Trimming shortened V by 5 bases and J by 0 bases, and 14 bases separated the two germline ends. The CDR3 sequence is CASSGGGSLSGNTIYF. DNA for the CDR3: TGTGCCAGCAGTGGCGGGGGCAGCCTCTCTGGAAACACCATATATTTT.

This chain links TRBV15 with TRBJ2-1; 7 bases match TRBD2. The CDR3 is made up of 15 amino acids. Germline V lookup: CDR1 LNHNV, CDR2 YYDKDF (reference sequence). J lost 8 bases, V lost 0 bases, and 7 bases had no gene match. The CDR3 loop is CATSRDILAIDEQFF. In DNA form, the CDR3 reads TGTGCCACCAGCAGAGATATACTAGCGATCGATGAGCAGTTCTTC.

The rearrangement joins TRBV6-6 to TRBJ2-7; D may be TRBD1 (5 bases). The CDR3 length is 14 residues. Per germline, CDR1 MNHNY and CDR2 SVGAGI (reference sequence). The V and J ends lost 0 bases and 3 bases respectively, with 9 bases between them. CDR3 DNA sequence: TGTGCCAGCAGTTACTCGAAACAGGACTACGAGCAGTACTTC. Translation: CASSYSKQDYEQYF.

The genes are TRBV2 and TRBJ1-5; 8 bases align to TRBD1. The CDR3 is 16 residues long. The junction had 14 bases not matched to a gene; V was cut back by 6 bases and J by 7 bases. The germline V gene encodes CDR1 SNHLY and CDR2 FYNNEI. The CDR3 loop reads CASSLSGTTGGQPQHF. In DNA form, the CDR3 reads TGTGCCAGCAGCCTTTCCGGGACCACAGGGGGACAGCCCCAGCATTTT.

V is TRBV6-4 and J is TRBJ2-1; D may be TRBD2 (6 bases). CDR3 length equals 15 residues. The V and J ends lost 7 bases and 0 bases respectively, with 13 bases between them. The germline CDR1 and CDR2 sequences are MRHNA and SNTAGT. CDR3 in amino acids: CASNEAGSSYNEQFF. The CDR3 DNA follows: TGTGCCAGCAACGAAGCGGGCAGCTCCTACAATGAGCAGTTCTTC.

The CDR3 DNA reads TGTGCCAGCAGTGCGTTGCCGGGGAGGGAAAAACTGTTTTTT. This gives the protein CASSALPGREKLFF. The chain links TRBV25-1 to TRBJ1-4, with D uncertain. The CDR3 is made up of 14 amino acids. V dropped 4 bases and J dropped 8 bases, with 14 bases sitting between them. Germline CDR1 and CDR2: MGHDK and SYGVNS.

This clone was detected only once. Other DNA sequences in this sample translate to the same CDR3. The V and J genes are TRBV3-1 (or the pseudogene TRBV3-2) and TRBJ1-2, with 7 bases fitting TRBD1. Germline V gene data show CDR1 as LGHDT and CDR2 as YNNKEL (reference sequence). The V gene end was trimmed by 3 bases and the J gene end by 2 bases; junction bases not matched to a gene: 3. The CDR3 covers 14 residues. The CDR3 DNA is TGTGCCAGCAGCCAGGGACAGTCAAACTATGGCTACACCTTC. Residues: CASSQGQSNYGYTF.

V is TRBV19 and J is TRBJ2-7; D is perhaps TRBD1 (6 bases). V gave up 4 bases and J gave up 6 bases, with 16 bases separating them. Germline loops: CDR1 LNHDA, CDR2 SQIVND (reference sequence). The CDR3 sequence is 14 residues long. CDR3 sequence reads: CASSTPLGAGEQYF. Written as DNA, the CDR3 is TGTGCCAGTAGTACACCCTTGGGGGCCGGCGAGCAGTACTTC.

The rearrangement uses TRBV28 and TRBJ1-5; 9 nucleotides line up with TRBD1. Per the germline V gene, CDR1 is MDHEN and CDR2 is SYDVKM. The trim removed 6 bases at V and 8 bases at J, leaving 8 bases unmatched. The CDR3 length is 14 residues. The CDR3 spells CASSFRDREKPQHF. Written as DNA, the CDR3 is TGTGCCAGCAGCTTCCGGGACAGGGAAAAGCCCCAGCATTTT.

V is TRBV4-2 and J is TRBJ2-2; 7 nucleotides match TRBD1. The germline V gene encodes CDR1 LGHNA and CDR2 YNFKEQ. J was trimmed by 2 bases and V by 3 bases; bases with no gene match: 9. This CDR3 has 17 residues. The CDR3 region is CASSQPLGQLNTGELFF. As DNA, the CDR3 is TGTGCCAGCAGCCAGCCCCTGGGACAGCTTAACACCGGGGAGCTGTTTTTT.

The chain recombines TRBV7-3 with TRBJ2-3, with 12 bases aligning to TRBD2. The J segment lost 5 bases and the V segment lost 5 bases, leaving 8 bases of the junction unmatched. CDR3 length: 16 residues. Germline V gene data show CDR1 as SGHTA and CDR2 as FQGTGA. Here the CDR3 reads CASSRSSGREEDTQYF. The CDR3, as DNA: TGTGCCAGCAGCCGGTCTAGCGGGAGGGAGGAAGATACGCAGTATTTT. Combining the CDR3 with reference TRBV7-3 and TRBJ2-3 gives the whole variable domain GAGVSQTPSNKVTEKGKYVELRCDPISGHTALYWYRQSLGQGPEFLIYFQGTGAADDSGLPNDRFFAVRPEGSVSTLKIQRTERGDSAVYLCASSRSSGREEDTQYFGPGTRLTVL.

The rearrangement links TRBV4-1 to TRBJ2-7, with 11 positions matching TRBD2. The germline gives CDR1 MGHRA, CDR2 YSYEKL. This CDR3 contains 15 residues. After removal of 1 base from V and 1 base from J, the junction contained 0 bases not matched to a gene. The chain's CDR3 is CASSQGLAGSYEQYF. For the CDR3, the DNA is TGCGCCAGCAGCCAAGGACTAGCGGGGTCCTACGAGCAGTACTTC.

This clone was recorded at least ten times. This chain uses TRBV28 with TRBJ2-1, with 9 bases aligning to TRBD2. V gave up 5 bases and J gave up 4 bases; unmatched junction bases: 18. The germline CDR1 and CDR2 sequences are MDHEN and SYDVKM. This CDR3 has 19 residues. CDR3 nucleotides: TGTGCCAGCAGTCCGCAAAATAGCGGGAGCTTCAATCTGTACAATGAGCAGTTCTTC. Protein product: CASSPQNSGSFNLYNEQFF.

This rearrangement joins TRBV28 to TRBJ2-5, with 7 positions matching TRBD2. CDR1 is MDHEN, CDR2 SYDVKM, per germline. CDR3 length: 12 amino acids. Trimming cost V 1 base and J 9 bases; bases outside gene matches: 2. The CDR3 loop reads CASSLLGRAQYF. The CDR3, as DNA: TGTGCCAGCAGTTTATTGGGGAGGGCCCAGTACTTC.

The chain has TRBV19 and TRBJ2-7; maybe TRBD2 (7 bases). Deletions cut 7 bases from V and 4 bases from J, with 17 bases between. CDR1 and CDR2 (germline): LNHDA, SQIVND (reference sequence). The CDR3 runs to 14 residues. CDR3 sequence (DNA): TGTGCCAGTAAGAGGGGGGCGGGAGAGTACGAGCAGTACTTC. It codes for CASKRGAGEYEQYF.

The rearrangement links TRBV3-1 (or the pseudogene TRBV3-2) to TRBJ1-2; D unclear. V was pared by 6 bases and J by 4 bases, with 15 bases between. Germline values: CDR1 LGHDT, CDR2 YNNKEL (reference sequence). The CDR3 has 14 amino acids. The CDR3 loop is CASRRGVGGYGYTF. The CDR3 DNA is TGTGCCAGCAGGCGCGGGGTGGGAGGCTATGGCTACACCTTC.

The V gene is TRBV24-1, the J gene TRBJ2-7, with 9 positions matching TRBD1. The V gene's germline CDR1 is KGHDR and CDR2 SFDVKD. V dropped 5 bases and J dropped 2; count of bases not matched to a gene: 9. The CDR3 totals 16 residues. CDR3 protein: CATSGPGQGRTYEQYF. CDR3 in DNA: TGTGCCACCAGTGGCCCGGGACAGGGAAGGACCTACGAGCAGTACTTC.

In its sample, this clone was seen once. The V gene is TRBV2, the J gene TRBJ2-1; TRBD2 is a possible D gene (6 bases). Per the germline V gene, CDR1 is SNHLY and CDR2 is FYNNEI. Trimming cost V 7 bases and J 6 bases, with 22 bases left between them. This CDR3 is built from 16 residues. CDR3 loop: CASNGVLGLPANEQFF. Written as DNA, the CDR3 is TGTGCCAGCAATGGGGTTTTGGGACTGCCCGCCAATGAGCAGTTCTTC.

The rearrangement joins TRBV18 to TRBJ2-3, with 12 bases lining up with TRBD2. Germline V lookup: CDR1 KGHSH, CDR2 LQKENI. The J segment lost 15 bases and the V segment lost 3 bases, leaving 16 bases of the junction unmatched. The CDR3 is made up of 16 amino acids. As DNA, the CDR3 is TGTGCCAGCTCACCTCTAGAGACAGCCGGACTAGCGGGAAACTATTTT. It codes for CASSPLETAGLAGNYF.

This clone came up once. J is TRBJ1-5 and V is TRBV5-1; TRBD1 might be the D (6 bases). In germline, CDR1 is SGHRS, CDR2 YFSETQ. The CDR3 extends over 14 amino acids. Trimming pared 0 bases from V and 13 bases from J, leaving 17 bases between. The CDR3 DNA is TGCGCCAGCAGCTTGGGAAATGGGCAGGGGTCTCAGCATTTT. Translation: CASSLGNGQGSQHF.

About this clone itself: This sample also contains other DNA sequences that code for the same CDR3. The chain recombines TRBV18 with TRBJ2-7; no reliable D call. CDR3 length: 12 residues. The germline V gene has CDR1 KGHSH and CDR2 LQKENI. V lost 3 bases to trimming and J lost 3 bases, with 6 bases between them. The CDR3 reads CASSPSSYEQYF. The CDR3 DNA reads TGTGCCAGCTCACCGTCCAGCTACGAGCAGTACTTC.